The following is a T cell receptor beta chain sequence with its context. Across about two dozen US areas, participants ranged in age from about 18 to 100 years. Cohort assignment relied on participant-reported clinical history. The data derive from a study of blood T cell repertoires in COVID-19. Study in general: Samples taken during acute and convalescent COVID-19 were collected in the United States, Italy and Spain. T cells, B-cell-depleted T cells, or PBMCs supplied cDNA or gDNA.

Repertoires were generated with immunoSEQ multiplex PCR, while TCRdb's copy carries only in-frame clones and drops some. The table shows more than 200,000 clones, with 80% occurring only once. Trimming at V came to 1 base and at J to 4 bases, leaving 14 bases not matched to a gene. The CDR3 consists of 19 residues. Germline loops: CDR1 SQVTM, CDR2 ANQGSEA. Sequencing was carried out using PBMCs or T cells enriched from blood (not recorded which). The receptor comes from a woman in her thirties or forties with acute COVID-19. The chain couples TRBV29-1 to TRBJ1-6; 9 positions agree with TRBD1. CDR3 bases: TGCAGCGTTGAAGCTGGACAGGGGACAGGCTGGGTGTATAATTCACCCCTCCACTTT. Its protein product is CSVEAGQGTGWVYNSPLHF.